The 9 T cell receptor beta chains presented below share a single source sample, sequenced in a study of T cell responses to AZD1222 COVID-19 vaccine (dated by TCRdb to the early 2020s). The library came from the immunoSEQ multiplex PCR assay. TCRdb retrieved this table from immuneACCESS and kept in-frame rearrangements only. Not all clones are present; in checked studies, unresolved V genes account for under half, and no reason is known for the remainder. The sample includes approximately 130,000 clones, with approximately 90% observed a single time. Of the sample, 1.5% to 2% falls within the top ten clones. What this sample's time point label stands for: baseline before first vaccination. This specimen consisted of peripheral blood, obtained on day 0 of AZD1222 vaccination. These TCRs come from an adult in good health.

The V call is TRBV10-1, the J call TRBJ1-1, with D unresolved. The germline V gene encodes CDR1 WNHNN and CDR2 SYGVQD (reference sequence). The CDR3 is made up of 23 amino acids. Trimming removed 4 bases at V and 4 bases at J, with 40 bases between. CDR3 residues: CASSGFESWSVEWVEGCSTEAFF. The CDR3 coding sequence is TGCGCCAGCAGTGGCTTTGAGTCATGGTCGGTTGAATGGGTGGAAGGGTGTAGCACTGAAGCTTTCTTT.

The chain links TRBV4-2 to TRBJ2-5; TRBD1 matches 8 bases. Germline CDR1 and CDR2: LGHNA and YNFKEQ. The V gene end was trimmed by 4 bases and the J gene end by 5 bases; junction bases not matched to a gene: 3. This CDR3 has 13 residues. CDR3 in amino acids: CASSPNRGETQYF. The CDR3 DNA reads TGTGCCAGCAGCCCTAACAGGGGGGAGACCCAGTACTTC.

The chain recombines TRBV27 with TRBJ2-1, with 10 positions matching TRBD2. Germline loops: CDR1 MNHEY, CDR2 SMNVEV (reference sequence). With V trimmed by 3 bases and J by 5 bases, 4 bases remained unmatched. The CDR3 has 15 amino acids. Here the CDR3 DNA reads TGTGCCAGCAGTTTTAGCGGGGGGACGAACAATGAGCAGTTCTTC. Protein product: CASSFSGGTNNEQFF.

This clone showed up just once. The chain employs TRBV6-5 and TRBJ1-1; D unclear. Germline CDR1 and CDR2: MNHEY and SVGAGI. V gave up 6 bases and J gave up 4 bases, with 12 bases separating them. The CDR3 consists of 13 residues. The DNA of the CDR3 is TGTGCCAGCAGCCCCGGGTGGGGCACTGAAGCTTTCTTT. Translating it yields CASSPGWGTEAFF.

The chain is built from TRBV4-2 and TRBJ1-1; D not certain. The germline V gene encodes CDR1 LGHNA and CDR2 YNFKEQ. There are 15 residues in the CDR3. Between the trimmed V and J ends, which lost 0 bases and 5 bases, there was a span of 13 bases. CDR3 sequence: CASSQERTGETEAFF. In DNA, the CDR3 is TGTGCCAGCAGCCAAGAACGAACGGGTGAGACTGAAGCTTTCTTT.

The genes are TRBV5-6 and TRBJ1-5; 7 bases align to TRBD1. Trimming cost V 4 bases and J 3 bases; bases outside gene matches: 4. The CDR3 contains 14 residues. Germline V lookup: CDR1 SGHDT, CDR2 YYEEEE. The CDR3 region has the DNA TGTGCCAGCAGCAACAGGGGTTCCAATCAGCCCCAGCATTTT. Encoded protein: CASSNRGSNQPQHF.

The rearrangement joins TRBV28 to TRBJ2-7; D gene unclear. Germline V CDR1 and CDR2: MDHEN, SYDVKM. Trimming took off 0 bases at V and 2 bases at J, with 8 bases between the two ends. The CDR3 consists of 14 residues. The CDR3 spells CASSLWRLPYEQYF. The CDR3 coding sequence is TGTGCCAGCAGTTTATGGAGATTGCCCTACGAGCAGTACTTC.

The chain employs TRBV11-2 and TRBJ1-5; the D gene is possibly TRBD1 (5 bases). V was clipped by 1 base and J by 6 bases, with 19 bases between them. Per the germline V gene, CDR1 is SGHAT and CDR2 is FQNNGV. The CDR3 spans 17 residues. CDR3 sequence (DNA): TGTGCCAGCAGCTTAGGTCCCGGAAGGGGAGTCGGTCAGCCCCAGCATTTT. Translated: CASSLGPGRGVGQPQHF.

V and J are TRBV27 and TRBJ1-4; 8 bases are shared with TRBD1. The CDR3 contains 14 residues. Germline V gives CDR1 MNHEY, CDR2 SMNVEV (reference sequence). Germline trimming cut 5 bases from V and 5 bases from J; bases unmatched to any gene: 4. As DNA, the CDR3 is TGTGCCAGCAGTCCGAGACAGGGGAATGAAAAACTGTTTTTT. Amino acids: CASSPRQGNEKLFF.